This note documents a single T cell receptor beta chain sequence. Its antigen is still unknown. This sample was taken from a study of graft-versus-host responses after intestinal transplantation. Study at large: The recipients all started with anti-thymocyte globulin induction and then took tacrolimus and steroids for around three years. Study-level findings and limits: GvH clone levels peaked in circulation, and this peak was associated with early post-transplant HvG declines. Ileal or blood samples showed some GvH clones first, and such clones were also found in recipient marrow.

This CDR3 is 13 amino acids long. Germline-derived CDR1 and CDR2 are SGHNT and YYREEE (reference sequence). Trimming took off 4 bases at V and 2 bases at J, with 9 bases between the two ends. TCRdb's copy holds only in-frame clones and misses some; the assay was immunoSEQ multiplex PCR. The data show more than 100,000 clones, with 90% to 95% seen just once and 0.095% to 0.15% held by the top ten. The chain couples TRBV5-4 to TRBJ1-1, with D uncertain. This sequence was found in a human donor who received an intestinal transplant. The source was unstimulated CD4+ T cells sorted from spleen or lymph node cells, collected before intestinal transplant. The CDR3 region is CASSDMGNTEAFF. CDR3 sequence (DNA): TGTGCCAGCAGCGACATGGGAAACACTGAAGCTTTCTTT.